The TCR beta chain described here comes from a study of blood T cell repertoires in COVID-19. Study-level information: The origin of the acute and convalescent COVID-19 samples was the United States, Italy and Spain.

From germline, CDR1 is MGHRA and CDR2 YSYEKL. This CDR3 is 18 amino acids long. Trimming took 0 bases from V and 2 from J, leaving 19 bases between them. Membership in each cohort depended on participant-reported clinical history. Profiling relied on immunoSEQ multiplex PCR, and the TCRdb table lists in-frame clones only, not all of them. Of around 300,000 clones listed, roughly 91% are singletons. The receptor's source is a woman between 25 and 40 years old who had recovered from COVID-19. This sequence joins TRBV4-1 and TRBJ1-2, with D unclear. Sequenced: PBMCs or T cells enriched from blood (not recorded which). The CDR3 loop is CASSQDNGRGFANYGYTF. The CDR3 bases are TGCGCCAGCAGCCAAGATAATGGGCGGGGATTCGCAAACTATGGCTACACCTTC.